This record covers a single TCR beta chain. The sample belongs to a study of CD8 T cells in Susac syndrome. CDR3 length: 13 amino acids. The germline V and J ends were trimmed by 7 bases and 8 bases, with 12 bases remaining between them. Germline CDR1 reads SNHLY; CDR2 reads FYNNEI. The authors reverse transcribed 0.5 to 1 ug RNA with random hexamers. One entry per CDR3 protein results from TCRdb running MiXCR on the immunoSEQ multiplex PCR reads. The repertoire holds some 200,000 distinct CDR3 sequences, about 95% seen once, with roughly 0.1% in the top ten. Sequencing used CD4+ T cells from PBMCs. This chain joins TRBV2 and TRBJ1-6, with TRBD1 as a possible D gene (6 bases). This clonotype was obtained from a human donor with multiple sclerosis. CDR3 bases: TGTGCCAGCAAGAGGACAGCAGATTCACCCCTCCACTTT. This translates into CASKRTADSPLHF.